The rows below give T cell receptor beta chains drawn from one sample of a study of blood T cell repertoires in COVID-19. Generated by immunoSEQ multiplex PCR, the TCRdb table keeps only in-frame clones and is missing some. The sample contains 140,000 to 150,000 clones, roughly nine tenths of which appear only once. Material: peripheral blood. Source of these receptors: a human donor in a cohort sampled during active COVID-19. Both conserved end residues are part of each CDR3. The D gene is left open where the match is weak. Size is stated for part of the rows, as once, few or many counts, or as a class when the clone is expanded.

length: 15
size: once
D: TRBD2
V: TRBV4-1
J: TRBJ2-7
DNA: TGCGCCAGCAGCCCGGACGGGGGGGGGAACTACGAGCAGTACTTC
CDR3: CASSPDGGGNYEQYF

length: 15
size: NA
D: NA
V: TRBV11-2
J: TRBJ1-2
DNA: TGTGCCAGCAGCTTAGATGTCCGAGCAACTTATGGCTACACCTTC
CDR3: CASSLDVRATYGYTF

length: 13
size: NA
D: NA
V: TRBV3-1/TRBV3-2
J: TRBJ1-1
DNA: TGTGCCAGCAGCCAGCGAGCGAACACTGAAGCTTTCTTT
CDR3: CASSQRANTEAFF

length: 14
size: NA
D: TRBD2
V: TRBV9
J: TRBJ2-7
DNA: TGTGCCAGCAGCTCTAGCGGGGGGCACTACGAGCAGTACTTC
CDR3: CASSSSGGHYEQYF

length: 12
size: NA
D: NA
V: TRBV12-5
J: TRBJ2-7
DNA: TGTGCTAGTGGTTTTACAGGAAACGAGCAGTACTTC
CDR3: CASGFTGNEQYF

length: 16
size: NA
D: NA
V: TRBV14
J: TRBJ2-1
DNA: TGTGCCAGCAGCCAAGATCTGGGACTTTTAGACAATGAGCAGTTCTTC
CDR3: CASSQDLGLLDNEQFF

length: 13
size: NA
D: NA
V: TRBV4-3
J: TRBJ2-1
DNA: TGCGCCAGCAGCCAAGAGTTCCCTAGTGTGCGGTTCTTC
CDR3: CASSQEFPSVRFF

length: 13
size: NA
D: NA
V: TRBV27
J: TRBJ2-2
DNA: TGTGCCAGCAGTTTAAGCTGGTCGGGGGAGCTGTTTTTT
CDR3: CASSLSWSGELFF

length: 15
size: NA
D: TRBD1
V: TRBV5-1
J: TRBJ2-5
DNA: TGCGCCAGCAGCTCGTGGGGACAGGGCCAAGAGACCCAGTACTTC
CDR3: CASSSWGQGQETQYF

length: 16
size: NA
D: NA
V: TRBV6-5
J: TRBJ2-1
DNA: TGTGCCAGCAGTTACGGGGGGGCGGGCTCCTACAATGAGCAGTTCTTC
CDR3: CASSYGGAGSYNEQFF

length: 14
size: NA
D: NA
V: TRBV6-5
J: TRBJ2-7
DNA: TGTGCCAGCAGTTCGACCCAGGTAACCTACGAGCAGTACTTC
CDR3: CASSSTQVTYEQYF

length: 16
size: NA
D: NA
V: TRBV4-3
J: TRBJ2-3
DNA: TGCGCCAGCAGCCAAGATCTACCTCGTTCCGTCGATACGCAGTATTTT
CDR3: CASSQDLPRSVDTQYF

length: 14
size: NA
D: NA
V: TRBV6-1
J: TRBJ2-7
DNA: TGTGCCAGCAGTGAAGGGGGCAGGGCCTACGAGCAGTACTTC
CDR3: CASSEGGRAYEQYF

length: 16
size: NA
D: NA
V: TRBV5-4
J: TRBJ1-1
DNA: TGTGCCAGCAGCTTCGGCAGGAATGGGGTCCGGGATGAAGCTTTCTTT
CDR3: CASSFGRNGVRDEAFF

length: 13
size: few
D: NA
V: TRBV7-3
J: TRBJ2-1
DNA: TGTGCCAGCAGCCTAGAGGCAAACAATGAGCAGTTCTTC
CDR3: CASSLEANNEQFF

length: 11
size: NA
D: NA
V: TRBV24-1
J: TRBJ1-2
DNA: TGTGCCATCCCACGACAGCATGGCTACACCTTC
CDR3: CAIPRQHGYTF

length: 13
size: NA
D: TRBD2
V: TRBV6-5
J: TRBJ2-3
DNA: TGTGCCAGCAGTCGGCCGGGGGGAGATACGCAGTATTTT
CDR3: CASSRPGGDTQYF

length: 13
size: NA
D: NA
V: TRBV5-4
J: TRBJ2-7
DNA: TGTGCCAGCAGCGCCTCTAGCGCGGGCGAGCAGTACTTC
CDR3: CASSASSAGEQYF

length: 15
size: NA
D: TRBD2
V: TRBV5-4
J: TRBJ2-3
DNA: TGTGCCAGCAGCAGTCAGCGGGGGGACACAGATACGCAGTATTTT
CDR3: CASSSQRGDTDTQYF

length: 18
size: NA
D: TRBD2
V: TRBV4-2
J: TRBJ2-1
DNA: TGTGCCAGCAGCCAAGGGCGACTAGCGGGGGGCAGTTACAATGAGCAGTTCTTC
CDR3: CASSQGRLAGGSYNEQFF

length: 19
size: NA
D: TRBD2
V: TRBV13
J: TRBJ2-7
DNA: TGTGCCAGCAGCTCGGTTATAGAGCGGGGGGGCAAACCCTCCTACGAGCAGTACTTC
CDR3: CASSSVIERGGKPSYEQYF

length: 14
size: NA
D: TRBD1
V: TRBV9
J: TRBJ1-1
DNA: TGTGCCAGCAGCGTCACGCAGGGGGGAACTGAAGCTTTCTTT
CDR3: CASSVTQGGTEAFF

length: 15
size: NA
D: TRBD1
V: TRBV30
J: TRBJ2-7
DNA: TGTGCCTGGAGTGTAGGGCGACAGGGCTTCGGGGAGCAGTACTTC
CDR3: CAWSVGRQGFGEQYF

length: 15
size: NA
D: TRBD1
V: TRBV5-6
J: TRBJ1-4
DNA: TGTGCCAGCAGCCCAGACAGGGGGCAGAGTGAAAAACTGTTTTTT
CDR3: CASSPDRGQSEKLFF

length: 16
size: few
D: NA
V: TRBV28
J: TRBJ2-3
DNA: TGTGCCAGCAGTCAAGTCGGCAGACTAAGCACAGATACGCAGTATTTT
CDR3: CASSQVGRLSTDTQYF

length: 14
size: few
D: NA
V: TRBV24-1
J: TRBJ2-2
DNA: TGTGCCACCAGTGATTGGCGGGGCACCGGGGAGCTGTTTTTT
CDR3: CATSDWRGTGELFF

length: 14
size: few
D: NA
V: TRBV5-1
J: TRBJ2-2
DNA: TGCGCCAGCAGCGGGACAACGAACACCGGGGAGCTGTTTTTT
CDR3: CASSGTTNTGELFF

length: 14
size: NA
D: TRBD1
V: TRBV6-1
J: TRBJ1-2
DNA: TGTGCCAGCAGTGATTTGACAGGGCCTGATGGCTACACCTTC
CDR3: CASSDLTGPDGYTF

length: 15
size: NA
D: NA
V: TRBV5-5
J: TRBJ2-7
DNA: TGTGCCAGCAGCTTGGATGAGACTCCCTACTACGAGCAGTACTTC
CDR3: CASSLDETPYYEQYF

length: 11
size: NA
D: NA
V: TRBV20-1
J: TRBJ2-3
DNA: TGCAGTGCGAGGGGCACAGATACGCAGTATTTT
CDR3: CSARGTDTQYF

length: 14
size: NA
D: TRBD1
V: TRBV10-1
J: TRBJ1-1
DNA: TGCGCCAGCAGCCCCGGGACAGGGAACACTGAAGCTTTCTTT
CDR3: CASSPGTGNTEAFF

length: 14
size: NA
D: NA
V: TRBV6-5
J: TRBJ1-6
DNA: TGTGCCAGCAGTTACCCAGGAATAAATTCACCCCTCCACTTT
CDR3: CASSYPGINSPLHF

length: 16
size: once
D: TRBD1
V: TRBV19
J: TRBJ2-3
DNA: TGTGCCAGTAGTATCCGGGACAGAGCTAGCACAGATACGCAGTATTTT
CDR3: CASSIRDRASTDTQYF

length: 13
size: few
D: NA
V: TRBV5-1
J: TRBJ1-2
DNA: TGCGCCAGCAGCTTGGCTGACAGCTCTGGCTACACCTTC
CDR3: CASSLADSSGYTF

length: 13
size: few
D: NA
V: TRBV19
J: TRBJ1-2
DNA: TGTGCCAGTAGTATTAACAGAGAATATGGCTACACCTTC
CDR3: CASSINREYGYTF

length: 16
size: NA
D: NA
V: TRBV6-1
J: TRBJ1-4
DNA: TGTGCCAGCAGTGAAATTAGAGGACAGTCTAATGAAAAACTGTTTTTT
CDR3: CASSEIRGQSNEKLFF